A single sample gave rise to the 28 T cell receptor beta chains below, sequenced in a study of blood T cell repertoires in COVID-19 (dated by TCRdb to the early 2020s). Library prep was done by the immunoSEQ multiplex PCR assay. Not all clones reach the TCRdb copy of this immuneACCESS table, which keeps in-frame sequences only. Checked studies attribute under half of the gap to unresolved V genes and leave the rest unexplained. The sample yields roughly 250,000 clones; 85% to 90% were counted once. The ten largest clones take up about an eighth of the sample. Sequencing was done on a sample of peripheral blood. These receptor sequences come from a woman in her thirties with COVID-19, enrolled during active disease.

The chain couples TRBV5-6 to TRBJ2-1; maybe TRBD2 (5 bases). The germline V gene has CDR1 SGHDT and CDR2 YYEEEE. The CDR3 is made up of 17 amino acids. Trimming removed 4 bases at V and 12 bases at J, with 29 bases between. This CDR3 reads CASSTREWLALPTGQFF. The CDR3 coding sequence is TGTGCCAGCAGCACACGGGAATGGCTAGCCCTCCCTACCGGGCAGTTCTTC. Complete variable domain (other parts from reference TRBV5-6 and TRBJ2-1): DAGVTQSPTHLIKTRGQQVTLRCSPKSGHDTVSWYQQALGQGPQFIFQYYEEEERQRGNFPDRFSGHQFPNYSSELNVNALLLGDSALYLCASSTREWLALPTGQFFGPGTRLTVL.

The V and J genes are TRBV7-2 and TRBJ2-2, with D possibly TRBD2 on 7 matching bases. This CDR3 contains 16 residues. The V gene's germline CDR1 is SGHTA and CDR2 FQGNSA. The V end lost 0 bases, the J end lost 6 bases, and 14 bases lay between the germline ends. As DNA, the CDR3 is TGTGCCAGCAGCTTAGCCGGGGGGCGGTTTTCCGGGGAGCTGTTTTTT. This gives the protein CASSLAGGRFSGELFF.

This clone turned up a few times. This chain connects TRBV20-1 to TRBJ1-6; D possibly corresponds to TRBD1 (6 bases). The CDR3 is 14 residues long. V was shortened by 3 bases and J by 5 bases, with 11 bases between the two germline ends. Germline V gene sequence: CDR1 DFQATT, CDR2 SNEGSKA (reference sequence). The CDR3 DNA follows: TGCAGTGCTAGTGGACAGCCAAATAATTCACCCCTCCACTTT. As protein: CSASGQPNNSPLHF.

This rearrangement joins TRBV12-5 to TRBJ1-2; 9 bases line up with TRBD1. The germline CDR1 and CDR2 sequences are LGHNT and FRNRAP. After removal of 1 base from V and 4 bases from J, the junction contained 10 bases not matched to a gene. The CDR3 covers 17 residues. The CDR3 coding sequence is TGTGCTAGTGGTTTGGAGGCGGACAGGGGCCATTTCTATGGCTACACCTTC. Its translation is CASGLEADRGHFYGYTF. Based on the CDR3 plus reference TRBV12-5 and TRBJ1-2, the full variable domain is DARVTQTPRHKVTEMGQEVTMRCQPILGHNTVFWYRQTMMQGLELLAYFRNRAPLDDSGMPKDRFSAEMPDATLATLKIQPSEPRDSAVYFCASGLEADRGHFYGYTFGSGTRLTVV.

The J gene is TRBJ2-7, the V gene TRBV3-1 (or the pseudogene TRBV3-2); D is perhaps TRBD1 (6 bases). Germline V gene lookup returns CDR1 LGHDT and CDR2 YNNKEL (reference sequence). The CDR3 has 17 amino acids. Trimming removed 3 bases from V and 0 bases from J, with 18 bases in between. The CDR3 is CASSQGRPQGFSYEQYF. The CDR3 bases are TGTGCCAGCAGCCAGGGGCGCCCACAGGGTTTCTCCTACGAGCAGTACTTC.

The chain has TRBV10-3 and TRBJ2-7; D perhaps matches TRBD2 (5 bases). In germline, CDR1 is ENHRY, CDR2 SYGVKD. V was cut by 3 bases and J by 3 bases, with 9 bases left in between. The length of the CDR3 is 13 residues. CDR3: CAISDAGHYEQYF. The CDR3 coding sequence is TGTGCCATCAGTGACGCGGGCCACTACGAGCAGTACTTC.

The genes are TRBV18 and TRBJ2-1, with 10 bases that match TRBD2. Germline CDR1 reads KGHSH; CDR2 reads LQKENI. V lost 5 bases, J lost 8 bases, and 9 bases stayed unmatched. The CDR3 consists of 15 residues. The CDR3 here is CASSSERGGDYEQFF. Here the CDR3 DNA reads TGTGCCAGCTCATCCGAGCGGGGGGGAGATTATGAGCAGTTCTTC. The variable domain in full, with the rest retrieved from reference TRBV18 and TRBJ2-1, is NAGVMQNPRHLVRRRGQEARLRCSPMKGHSHVYWYRQLPEEGLKFMVYLQKENIIDESGMPKERFSAEFPKEGPSILRIQQVVRGDSAAYFCASSSERGGDYEQFFGPGTRLTVL.

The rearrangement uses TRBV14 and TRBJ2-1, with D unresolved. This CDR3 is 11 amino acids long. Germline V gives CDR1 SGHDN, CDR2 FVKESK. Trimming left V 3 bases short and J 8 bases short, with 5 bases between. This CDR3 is CASSHEDEQFF. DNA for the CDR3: TGTGCCAGCAGCCATGAGGATGAGCAGTTCTTC.

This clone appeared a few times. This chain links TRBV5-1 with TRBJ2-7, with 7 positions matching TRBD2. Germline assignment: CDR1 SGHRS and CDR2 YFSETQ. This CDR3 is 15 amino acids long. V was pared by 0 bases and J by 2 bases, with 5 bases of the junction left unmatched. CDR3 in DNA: TGCGCCAGCAGCTTGGGCCCTAGCGGAACCTACGAGCAGTACTTC. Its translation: CASSLGPSGTYEQYF.

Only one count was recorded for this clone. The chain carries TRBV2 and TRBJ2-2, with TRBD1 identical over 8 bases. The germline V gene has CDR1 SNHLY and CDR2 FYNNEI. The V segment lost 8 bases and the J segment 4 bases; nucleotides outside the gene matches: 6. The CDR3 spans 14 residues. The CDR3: CASGGQGATGELFF. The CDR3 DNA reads TGTGCCAGCGGCGGACAGGGAGCCACCGGGGAGCTGTTTTTT. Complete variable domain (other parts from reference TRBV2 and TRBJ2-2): EPEVTQTPSHQVTQMGQEVILRCVPISNHLYFYWYRQILGQKVEFLVSFYNNEISEKSEIFDDQFSVERPDGSNFTLKIRSTKLEDSAMYFCASGGQGATGELFFGEGSRLTVL.

The CDR3 DNA is TGTGCCAGCAGCTTCCTCGCAGATTCCTCTTGGGGAAACACCATATATTTT. Its translation is CASSFLADSSWGNTIYF. The chain combines TRBV7-2 with TRBJ1-3; D gene uncertain. CDR1 is SGHTA and CDR2 is FQGNSA in the germline V gene. The germline V and J ends were trimmed by 3 bases and 4 bases, with 19 bases remaining between them. CDR3 length: 17 residues.

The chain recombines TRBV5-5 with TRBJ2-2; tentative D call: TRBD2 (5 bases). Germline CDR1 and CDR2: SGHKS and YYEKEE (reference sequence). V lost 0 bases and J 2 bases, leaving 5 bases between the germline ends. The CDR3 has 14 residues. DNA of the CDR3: TGTGCCAGCAGCTTGGCTAGCAACACCGGGGAGCTGTTTTTT. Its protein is CASSLASNTGELFF.

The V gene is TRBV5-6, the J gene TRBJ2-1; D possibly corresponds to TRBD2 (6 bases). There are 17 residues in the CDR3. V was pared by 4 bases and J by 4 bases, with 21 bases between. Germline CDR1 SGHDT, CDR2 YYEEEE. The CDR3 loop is CASSRPWDFPLYNEQFF. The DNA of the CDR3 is TGTGCCAGCAGCCGTCCGTGGGACTTCCCCCTTTACAATGAGCAGTTCTTC.

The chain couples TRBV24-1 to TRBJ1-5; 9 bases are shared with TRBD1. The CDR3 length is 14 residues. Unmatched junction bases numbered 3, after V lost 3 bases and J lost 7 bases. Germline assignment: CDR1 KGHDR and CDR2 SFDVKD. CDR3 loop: CATSDKGTGQPQHF. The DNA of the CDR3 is TGTGCCACCAGTGATAAAGGGACAGGGCAGCCCCAGCATTTT.

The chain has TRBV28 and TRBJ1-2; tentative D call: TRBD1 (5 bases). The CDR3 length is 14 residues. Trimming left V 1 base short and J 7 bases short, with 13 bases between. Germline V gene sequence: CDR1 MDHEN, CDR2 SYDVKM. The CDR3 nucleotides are TGTGCCAGCAGTTTATTGGCCGGGGGTCGTGGCTACACCTTC. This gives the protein CASSLLAGGRGYTF.

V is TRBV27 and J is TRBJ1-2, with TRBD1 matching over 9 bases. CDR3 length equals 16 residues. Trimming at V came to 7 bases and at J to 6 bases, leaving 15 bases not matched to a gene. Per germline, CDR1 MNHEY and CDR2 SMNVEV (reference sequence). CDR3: CASKTFMGQGSDGYTF. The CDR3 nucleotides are TGTGCCAGCAAAACGTTTATGGGACAGGGCTCCGATGGCTACACCTTC.

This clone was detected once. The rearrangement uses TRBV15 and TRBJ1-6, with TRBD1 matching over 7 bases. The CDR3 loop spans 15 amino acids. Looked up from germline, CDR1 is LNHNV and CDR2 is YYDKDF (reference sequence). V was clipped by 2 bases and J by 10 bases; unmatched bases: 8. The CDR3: CATSRSRQGQSPLHF. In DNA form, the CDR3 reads TGTGCCACCAGCAGATCACGACAGGGTCAATCACCCCTCCACTTT.

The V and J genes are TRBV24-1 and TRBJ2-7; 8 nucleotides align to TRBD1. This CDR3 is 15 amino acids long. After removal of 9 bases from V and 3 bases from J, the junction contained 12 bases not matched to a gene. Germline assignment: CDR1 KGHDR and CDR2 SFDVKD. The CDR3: CATYHGQGEFYEQYF. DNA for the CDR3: TGTGCCACCTACCACGGACAGGGAGAGTTCTACGAGCAGTACTTC.

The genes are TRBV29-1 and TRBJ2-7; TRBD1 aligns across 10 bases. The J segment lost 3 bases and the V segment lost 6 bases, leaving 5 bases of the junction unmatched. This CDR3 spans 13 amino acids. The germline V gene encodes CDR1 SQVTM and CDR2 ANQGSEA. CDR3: CSVTGGTDYEQYF. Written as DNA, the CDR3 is TGCAGCGTGACAGGGGGCACGGACTACGAGCAGTACTTC.

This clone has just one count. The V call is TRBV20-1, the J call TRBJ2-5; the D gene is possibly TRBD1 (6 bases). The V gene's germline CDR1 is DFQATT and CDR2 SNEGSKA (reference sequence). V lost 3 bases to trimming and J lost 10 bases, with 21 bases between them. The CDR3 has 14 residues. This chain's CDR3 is CSASSQGRGPGQYF. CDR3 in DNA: TGCAGTGCTAGTTCTCAGGGCAGGGGACCAGGCCAGTACTTC.

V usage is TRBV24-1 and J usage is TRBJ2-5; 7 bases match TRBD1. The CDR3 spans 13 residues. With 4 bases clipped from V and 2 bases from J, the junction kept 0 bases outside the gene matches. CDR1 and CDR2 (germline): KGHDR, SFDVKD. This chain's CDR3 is CATSDRGQETQYF. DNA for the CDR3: TGTGCCACCAGTGACAGGGGGCAAGAGACCCAGTACTTC.

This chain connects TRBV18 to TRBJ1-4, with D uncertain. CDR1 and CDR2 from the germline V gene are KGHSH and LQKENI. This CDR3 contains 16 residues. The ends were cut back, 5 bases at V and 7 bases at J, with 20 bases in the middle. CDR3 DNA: TGTGCCAGCTCAACCGTAACGACGCAGCGGGGTGAAAAACTGTTTTTT. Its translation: CASSTVTTQRGEKLFF.

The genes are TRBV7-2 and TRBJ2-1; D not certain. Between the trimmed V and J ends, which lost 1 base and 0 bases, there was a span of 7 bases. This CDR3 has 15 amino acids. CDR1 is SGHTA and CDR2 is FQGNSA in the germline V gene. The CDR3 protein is CASSLVESSYNEQFF. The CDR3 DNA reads TGTGCCAGCAGCTTAGTCGAGAGCTCCTACAATGAGCAGTTCTTC.

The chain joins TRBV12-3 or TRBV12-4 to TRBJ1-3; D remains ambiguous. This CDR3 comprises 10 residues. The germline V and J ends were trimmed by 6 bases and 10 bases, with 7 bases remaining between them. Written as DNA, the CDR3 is TGTGCCAGCAGGCGTCTAACCATATATTTT. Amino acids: CASRRLTIYF.

CDR3 sequence reads: CASSDSGAHTGELFF. For the CDR3, the DNA is TGTGCCAGCAGCGATAGCGGGGCTCACACCGGGGAGCTGTTTTTT. The chain carries TRBV7-9 and TRBJ2-2; 8 bases match TRBD2. J gave up 3 bases and V 5 bases, and 5 bases lay outside the gene matches. Germline V CDR1 and CDR2: SEHNR, FQNEAQ (reference sequence). This CDR3 comprises 15 residues.

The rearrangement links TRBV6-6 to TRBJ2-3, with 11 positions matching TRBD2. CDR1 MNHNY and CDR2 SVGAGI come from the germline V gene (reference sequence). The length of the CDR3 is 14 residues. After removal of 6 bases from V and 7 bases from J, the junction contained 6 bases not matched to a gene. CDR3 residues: CASSLAGGQHTQYF. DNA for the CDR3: TGTGCCAGCAGCTTAGCGGGGGGGCAACATACGCAGTATTTT.

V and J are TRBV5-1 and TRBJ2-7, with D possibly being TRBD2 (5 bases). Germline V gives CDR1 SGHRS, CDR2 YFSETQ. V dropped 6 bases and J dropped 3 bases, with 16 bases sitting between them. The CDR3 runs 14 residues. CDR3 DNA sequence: TGCGCCAGCAAGGAGGCTCCCCGGGGCTACGAGCAGTACTTC. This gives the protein CASKEAPRGYEQYF.

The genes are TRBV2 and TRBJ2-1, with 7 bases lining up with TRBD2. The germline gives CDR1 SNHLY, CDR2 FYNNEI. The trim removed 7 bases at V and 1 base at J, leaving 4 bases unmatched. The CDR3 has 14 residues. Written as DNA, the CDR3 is TGTGCCAGCATTGGGGGGGTATCCTACAATGAGCAGTTCTTC. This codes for CASIGGVSYNEQFF. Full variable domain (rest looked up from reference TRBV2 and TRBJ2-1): EPEVTQTPSHQVTQMGQEVILRCVPISNHLYFYWYRQILGQKVEFLVSFYNNEISEKSEIFDDQFSVERPDGSNFTLKIRSTKLEDSAMYFCASIGGVSYNEQFFGPGTRLTVL.